This is a list of T cell receptor beta chains from one sample in a study of response to subunit inactivated influenza vaccine. One entry per CDR3 protein results from TCRdb running MiXCR on the RT-PCR reads. This sample has about 500,000 distinct CDR3 sequences, with about 15% found just once. The sequencing used CD4+ T cells sorted from PBMCs, collected around 2 years after vaccination. These TCRs come from a man in his fifties or sixties who received an inactivated influenza vaccine. CDR3s include the opening cysteine and the closing phenylalanine or tryptophan. A D gene is named only where the DNA matches it firmly. Clone size is given for some rows only: seen once, a few or many times, or a class if the clone is expanded.

size	D	V	length	J	DNA	CDR3
many	TRBD2	TRBV10-3	16	TRBJ2-3	TGTGCCATCAGCCGGGGAGGGGCGCGGGGCACAGATACGCAGTATTTT	CAISRGGARGTDTQYF
many	-	TRBV4-3	15	TRBJ1-6	TGCGCCAGCAGCCAAGAGGCAGGGCGGTCCTCACCCCTCCACTTT	CASSQEAGRSSPLHF
-	TRBD1	TRBV20-1	15	TRBJ2-7	TGCTGTGCTACGGGACAGGGAAGGACCCCCTACGAGCAGTACTTC	CCATGQGRTPYEQYF
-	-	TRBV6-1	15	TRBJ2-1	TGTGCCAGCAAGATCCGACAACGGGGGTACAATGAGCAGTTCTTC	CASKIRQRGYNEQFF
-	-	TRBV7-8	13	TRBJ1-4	TGTGCCAGCAGTAGTGACAGGAATGAAAAACTGTTTTTT	CASSSDRNEKLFF
few	-	TRBV12-5	16	TRBJ2-5	TGTGCTAGTGCCCCCCGGGGCCTAGACAACCAAGAGACCCAGTACTTC	CASAPRGLDNQETQYF
-	TRBD1	TRBV7-9	17	TRBJ1-4	TGTGCCAGCAGCTTAGCCCGCCAGGACAGGGCCTTAGAAAAACTGTTTTTT	CASSLARQDRALEKLFF
few	-	TRBV4-2	12	TRBJ1-2	TGTGCCAGCAGCCGCCGGAGCTATGGCTACACCTTC	CASSRRSYGYTF
-	TRBD2	TRBV24-1	20	TRBJ2-1	TGTGCCACCAGTGATTTGGGGGTGACTAGCGGGAGTTTTTCCTACAATGAGCAGTTCTTC	CATSDLGVTSGSFSYNEQFF
many	TRBD2	TRBV7-8	15	TRBJ2-2	TGTGCCAGCAGGGGAATAGCGGGGAACACCGGGGAGCTGTTTTTT	CASRGIAGNTGELFF
-	-	TRBV19	15	TRBJ1-1	TGTGCCAGTAGTATAGAGGGGAGGGGGAACACTGAAGCTTTCTTT	CASSIEGRGNTEAFF
-	-	TRBV28	10	TRBJ2-7	TGTGCCAGCAGTCCGGTTGAGCAGTACTTC	CASSPVEQYF
-	-	TRBV6-1	13	TRBJ1-5	TGTGCCAGCAACGCCCACGGGGGACAGCCCCAGCATTTT	CASNAHGGQPQHF
-	-	TRBV3-1	14	TRBJ1-1	-	CASSQVAGGTHPFF
-	-	TRBV12-3/TRBV12-4	13	TRBJ2-7	TGTGCCAGCGCGAGCTACGAATCCTACGAGCAGTACTTC	CASASYESYEQYF
-	-	TRBV6-5	12	TRBJ1-6	TGTGCCAGCAGACAGGTGCGGTCACCCCTCCACTTT	CASRQVRSPLHF
few	-	TRBV4-3	15	TRBJ2-5	TGCGCCAGCAGCCAAGATTTCAGCCTGCGGGAGACCCAGTACTTC	CASSQDFSLRETQYF
-	TRBD2	TRBV11-1	18	TRBJ2-1	TGTGCCAGCAGTTCCACGGGAGGGACTAGCGGGATCTTCAATGAGCAGTTCTTC	CASSSTGGTSGIFNEQFF
-	-	TRBV5-1	15	TRBJ2-5	TGCGCCAGCAGCTTGTTTACCGCTAGTGAAGAGACCCAGTACTTC	CASSLFTASEETQYF
few	-	TRBV2	15	TRBJ1-2	TGTGCCAGCAGTAGGACGAGGGCCTCTAACTATGGCTACACCTTC	CASSRTRASNYGYTF
few	-	TRBV4-3	15	TRBJ2-2	TGCGCCAGCAGCCAAGATAGTAGGGGTCCCGGGGAGCTGTTTTTT	CASSQDSRGPGELFF
few	-	TRBV30	13	TRBJ2-1	TGTGCCTGGAATAGGGAACGGGCCAATGAGCAGTTCTTC	CAWNRERANEQFF
few	-	TRBV20-1	15	TRBJ2-1	TGCAGTGCTTACAAAAGCGGAGGACCCTACAATGAGCAGTTCTTC	CSAYKSGGPYNEQFF
few	-	TRBV7-2	15	TRBJ2-7	TGTGCCAGCAGCTTAGTCGCCCAGGGGAGGGCCGAGCAGTACTTC	CASSLVAQGRAEQYF
many	-	TRBV3-1	11	TRBJ1-2	TGTGCCAGCAGCCAAGGCTATGGCTACACCTTC	CASSQGYGYTF
few	-	TRBV28	15	TRBJ1-6	TGTGCCAGCAGTTTATTTGGCCGTAACCAATCACCCCTCCACTTT	CASSLFGRNQSPLHF
few	TRBD1	TRBV4-1	15	TRBJ1-2	TGCGCCAGCAGCCAAGATACCAGGGGGGGCTATGGCTACACCTTC	CASSQDTRGGYGYTF
-	TRBD2	TRBV18	14	TRBJ2-7	TGTGCCAGCTCAAAGATAGCGGGAGAACACGAGCAGTACTTC	CASSKIAGEHEQYF
-	TRBD2	TRBV20-1	15	TRBJ2-7	TGCAGTGCTAGTTTCTTCGGGGGGAACTCCTACGAGCAGTACTTC	CSASFFGGNSYEQYF
many	TRBD2	TRBV4-3	16	TRBJ2-7	TGCGCCAGCAGCCAAGATTTTTCGACTAGCAGTTACGAGCAGTACTTC	CASSQDFSTSSYEQYF
few	-	TRBV3-1	12	TRBJ2-3	TGTGCCAGCACGGACTTCACAGATACGCAGTATTTT	CASTDFTDTQYF
many	-	TRBV7-9	17	TRBJ1-6	TGTGCCAGCAGCTTAGGCCCCCCCAGGGAGAAGGATTCACCCCTCCACTTT	CASSLGPPREKDSPLHF
-	-	TRBV5-1	14	TRBJ2-5	TGCGCCAGCAGCTTGGAAAGGGGGAGGCAGACCCAGTACTTC	CASSLERGRQTQYF
few	-	TRBV10-3	12	TRBJ2-7	TGTGCCATCAGCTCCCTGGGTGGGGAGCAGTACTTC	CAISSLGGEQYF
-	-	TRBV7-2	15	TRBJ2-7	TGTGCCAGCAGCTTAGGACAGGCCAGCTCCTACGAGCAGTACTTC	CASSLGQASSYEQYF
-	TRBD2	TRBV3-1	13	TRBJ2-7	TGTGCCAGCAGCCAACGACTAGCTGACGAGCAGTACTTC	CASSQRLADEQYF
-	-	TRBV29-1	15	TRBJ2-3	TGCAGCGTTGGACCGCAGGGGGGAGGCACAGATACGCAGTATTTT	CSVGPQGGGTDTQYF
-	-	TRBV20-1	12	TRBJ1-1	TGCAGTGCTAGAGATCCCACAGGGAGCGCTTTCTTT	CSARDPTGSAFF
many	-	TRBV27	12	TRBJ2-2	TGTGCCAGCACTAACAGGGCCGGGGAGCTGTTTTTT	CASTNRAGELFF
-	-	TRBV4-2	14	TRBJ2-1	TGTGCCAGCAGCCAAGATTATCGAGCGGATGAGCAGTTCTTC	CASSQDYRADEQFF
-	TRBD2	TRBV20-1	14	TRBJ2-7	TGCAGTGCTCCCGGGACTAGCGGGGCCTACGAGCAGTACTTC	CSAPGTSGAYEQYF
-	-	TRBV12-3/TRBV12-4	12	TRBJ2-3	TGTGCCAGCAGCCGCCGGGGGTTAACGCAGTATTTT	CASSRRGLTQYF
-	-	TRBV20-1	14	TRBJ2-7	TGCAGTGCTAGTGAGGGGGGGATGGGGAGGGAGCAGTACTTC	CSASEGGMGREQYF
many	-	TRBV12-3/TRBV12-4	15	TRBJ2-1	TGTGCCAGCAGTTTAGTGGGAGGGGGATACAATGAGCAGTTCTTC	CASSLVGGGYNEQFF
once	-	TRBV20-1	18	TRBJ2-6	TGCAGTGCTAGAGACGACAGGTGGGGAGGGTCTGGGGCCAACGTCCTGACTTTC	CSARDDRWGGSGANVLTF
-	TRBD1	TRBV15	13	TRBJ1-2	TGTGCCACCAGCGCGGACAGGGGGAATGGCTACACCTTC	CATSADRGNGYTF
-	-	TRBV14	16	TRBJ2-7	TGTGCCAGCAGCGGCGGGACACCTCAGAGAGAGTACGAGCAGTACTTC	CASSGGTPQREYEQYF
few	TRBD2	TRBV29-1	13	TRBJ2-7	TGCAGCGCTAGACTAGCGAGCTCCTACGAGCAGTACTTC	CSARLASSYEQYF
few	TRBD2	TRBV12-3/TRBV12-4	16	TRBJ2-5	TGTGCCAGCAGCTTTAGACTAGCGGGGGTTAGAGAGACCCAGTACTTC	CASSFRLAGVRETQYF
-	TRBD2	TRBV7-2	15	TRBJ2-7	TGTGCCAGCAGCTCACAGCGGGGCGGGCCCTACGAGCAGTACTTC	CASSSQRGGPYEQYF
many	-	TRBV29-1	15	TRBJ1-4	TGCAGCGTTGTTTATACACCAATACTTAATGGAAAACTGTTTTTT	CSVVYTPILNGKLFF
-	TRBD2	TRBV6-1	13	TRBJ2-1	TGTGCCAGCAGTCCGTTAACTAGCGGTGGTCTGTTCTTC	CASSPLTSGGLFF
-	-	TRBV2	12	TRBJ1-1	TGTGCCAGCAGTGAAGCCGGCATGGAAGCTTTCTTT	CASSEAGMEAFF
few	-	TRBV5-6	15	TRBJ2-1	TGTGCCAGCAGCTTGCAAGGCAGGTTGACGAATGAGCAGTTCTTC	CASSLQGRLTNEQFF
-	-	TRBV5-5	15	TRBJ1-1	TGTGCCAGCAGCTTCAGTGGGACGGCGAACACTGAAGCTTTCTTT	CASSFSGTANTEAFF
-	-	TRBV12-3/TRBV12-4	13	TRBJ2-3	TGTGCCAGCAGTTCCAGGGGGGGAGGTACGCAGTATTTT	CASSSRGGGTQYF